This T cell receptor beta chain was captured in a study of low-dose radiotherapy and immunotherapy resistance in tumors. Across the whole study: Cohort 1 got 0.5 Gy per fraction every 2 weeks, 6.5 Gy in total. Intravenous ipilimumab 1 mg/kg every six weeks was given with nivolumab 240 mg every two weeks. Aspirin was taken orally by patients at 300 mg daily for four cycles from cycle 1 day 1.

Described time point: before trial treatment. Nivolumab, ipilimumab, aspirin, low-dose cyclophosphamide and low-dose radiotherapy were given to donors. By sample fraction, this clonotype is medium-sized. Primers targeting TRAV and TRBV primed first-strand cDNA, covering alpha and beta chains. The PCR that amplified TCRs ran for about 18 cycles, relying on a constant-region primer and a V-primer adapter. TCRdb reprocessed the reads via MiXCR and lists one record per CDR3 protein. In the table there are tens of thousands of distinct CDR3 sequences, approximately 25% of which are singletons. Trimming removed 2 bases from V and 3 bases from J, with 10 bases in between. The CDR3 is made up of 14 amino acids. The germline CDR1 and CDR2 sequences are KGHSH and LQKENI.

The sample was PBMCs, taken before treatment. This sequence joins TRBV18 and TRBJ1-1, with D possibly matching TRBD1 (6 bases). This clonotype originated in a male donor with prostate cancer. CDR3 nucleotides: TGTGCCAGCTCACCAGGCCAGGGGCACACTGAAGCTTTCTTT. Translated: CASSPGQGHTEAFF.